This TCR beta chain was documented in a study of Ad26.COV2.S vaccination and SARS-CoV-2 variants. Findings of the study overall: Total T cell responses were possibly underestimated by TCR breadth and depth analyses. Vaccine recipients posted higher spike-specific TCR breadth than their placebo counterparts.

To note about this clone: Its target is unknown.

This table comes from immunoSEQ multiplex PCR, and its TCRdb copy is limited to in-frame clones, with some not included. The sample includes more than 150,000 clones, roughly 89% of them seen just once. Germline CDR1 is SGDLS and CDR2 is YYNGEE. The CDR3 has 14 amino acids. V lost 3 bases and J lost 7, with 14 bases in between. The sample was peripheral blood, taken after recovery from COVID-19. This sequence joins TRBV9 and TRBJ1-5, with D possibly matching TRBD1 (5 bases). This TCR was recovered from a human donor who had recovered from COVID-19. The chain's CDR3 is CASSAREGHQPQHF. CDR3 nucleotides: TGTGCCAGCAGCGCGCGGGAGGGGCACCAGCCCCAGCATTTT.